This TCR beta chain was sequenced for a study of cytomegalovirus exposure and HLA in healthy donors. Overall study results and limits: TCR beta chains numbering 164 were designated cytomegalovirus-associated. In a later analysis, V- and J-gene trimming of beta chains associated with a DCLRE1C missense variant, replicated independently.

This clone was detected once. The antigen is unknown. Researchers ran the PCR with 60 Vbeta and 13 Jbeta primers. The assay was immunoSEQ multiplex PCR, and TCRdb's table has in-frame clones only and misses some. The table has about 62,000 clones, approximately 87% seen once. The sequenced sample consisted of PBMCs. This receptor was taken from a man younger than 35 in good health and CMV-seronegative.

In nucleotides, the CDR3 is TGTGCCAGCAGCTCCCGGGACATAGATCAGCCCCAGCATTTT. This codes for CASSSRDIDQPQHF. This chain joins TRBV9 and TRBJ1-5; a weak D match, TRBD1 (6 bases). The CDR3 sequence is 14 residues long. Trimming cost V 4 bases and J 5 bases, with 13 bases left between them. In germline, CDR1 is SGDLS, CDR2 YYNGEE.